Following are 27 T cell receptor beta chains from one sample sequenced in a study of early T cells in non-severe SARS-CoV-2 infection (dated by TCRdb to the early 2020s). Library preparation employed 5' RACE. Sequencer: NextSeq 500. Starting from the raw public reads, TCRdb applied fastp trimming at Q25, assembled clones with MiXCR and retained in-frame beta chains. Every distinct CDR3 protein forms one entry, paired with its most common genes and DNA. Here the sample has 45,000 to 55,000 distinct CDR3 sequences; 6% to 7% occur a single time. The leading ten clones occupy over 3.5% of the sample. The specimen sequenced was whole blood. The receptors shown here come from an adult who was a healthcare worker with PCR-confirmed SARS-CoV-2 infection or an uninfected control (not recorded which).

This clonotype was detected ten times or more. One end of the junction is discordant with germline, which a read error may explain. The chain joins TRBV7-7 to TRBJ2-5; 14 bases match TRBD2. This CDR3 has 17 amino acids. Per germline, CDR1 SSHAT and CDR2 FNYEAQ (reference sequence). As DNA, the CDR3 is TGTGCTAGCAGCTTAGGAGGACTAGCGGGGGGAAAAGAGACCCAGTACTTC. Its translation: CASSLGGLAGGKETQYF. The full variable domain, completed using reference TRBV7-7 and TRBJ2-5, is GAGVSQSPRYKVTKRGQDVTLRCDPISSHATLYWYQQALGQGPEFLTYFNYEAQPDKSGLPSDRFSAERPEGSISTLTIQRTEQRDSAMYRCASSLGGLAGGKETQYFGPGTRLLVL.

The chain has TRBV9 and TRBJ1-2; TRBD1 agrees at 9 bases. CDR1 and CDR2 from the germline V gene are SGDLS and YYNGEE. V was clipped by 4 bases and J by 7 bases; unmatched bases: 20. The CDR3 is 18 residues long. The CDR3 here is CASSQTPEPGQGRRGYTF. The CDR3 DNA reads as TGTGCCAGCAGCCAAACTCCGGAGCCGGGACAGGGAAGACGTGGCTACACCTTC. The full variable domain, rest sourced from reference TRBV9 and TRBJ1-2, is DSGVTQTPKHLITATGQRVTLRCSPRSGDLSVYWYQQSLDQGLQFLIQYYNGEERAKGNILERFSAQQFPDLHSELNLSSLELGDSALYFCASSQTPEPGQGRRGYTFGSGTRLTVV.

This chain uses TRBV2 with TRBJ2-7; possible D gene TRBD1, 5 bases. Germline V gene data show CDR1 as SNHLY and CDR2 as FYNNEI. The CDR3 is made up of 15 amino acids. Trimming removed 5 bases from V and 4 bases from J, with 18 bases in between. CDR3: CASSTGGRVEYEQYF. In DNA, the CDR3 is TGTGCCAGCAGTACAGGTGGTAGGGTTGAGTACGAGCAGTACTTC.

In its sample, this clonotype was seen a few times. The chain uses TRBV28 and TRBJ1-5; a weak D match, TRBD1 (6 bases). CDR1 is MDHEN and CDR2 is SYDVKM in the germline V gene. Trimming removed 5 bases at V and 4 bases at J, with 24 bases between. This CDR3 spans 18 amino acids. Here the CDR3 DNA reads TGTGCCAGCAGTGGAGCCCCACAGGGTCCCTTTCAGAATCAGCCCCAGCATTTT. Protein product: CASSGAPQGPFQNQPQHF.

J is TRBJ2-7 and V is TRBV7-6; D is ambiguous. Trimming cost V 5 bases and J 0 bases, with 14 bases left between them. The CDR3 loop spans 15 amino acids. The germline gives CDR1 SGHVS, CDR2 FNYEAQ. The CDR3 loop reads CASSPVSLGSYEQYF. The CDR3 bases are TGTGCCAGCAGCCCTGTATCCTTGGGCTCCTACGAGCAGTACTTC.

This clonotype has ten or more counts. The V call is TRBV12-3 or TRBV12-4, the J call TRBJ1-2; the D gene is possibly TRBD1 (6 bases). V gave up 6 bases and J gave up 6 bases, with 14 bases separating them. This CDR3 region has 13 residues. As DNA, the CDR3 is TGTGCCAGCAGACCTGACAGGAGAGATGGCTACACCTTC. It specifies CASRPDRRDGYTF.

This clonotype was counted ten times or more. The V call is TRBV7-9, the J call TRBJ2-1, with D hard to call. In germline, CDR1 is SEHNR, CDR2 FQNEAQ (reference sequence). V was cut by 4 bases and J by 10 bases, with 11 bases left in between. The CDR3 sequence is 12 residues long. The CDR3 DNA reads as TGTGCCAGCAGCTCCCTCCGACCGGAGCAGTTCTTC. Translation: CASSSLRPEQFF.

CDR3 sequence (DNA): TGTGCCAGCAGCTTTCAGGGTAACACCGGGGAGCTGTTTTTT. Translating gives CASSFQGNTGELFF. The chain couples TRBV5-4 to TRBJ2-2; tentatively, D is TRBD1 (5 bases). Deletions cut 2 bases from V and 2 bases from J, with 7 bases between. Germline assignment: CDR1 SGHNT and CDR2 YYREEE (reference sequence). The CDR3 has 14 residues.

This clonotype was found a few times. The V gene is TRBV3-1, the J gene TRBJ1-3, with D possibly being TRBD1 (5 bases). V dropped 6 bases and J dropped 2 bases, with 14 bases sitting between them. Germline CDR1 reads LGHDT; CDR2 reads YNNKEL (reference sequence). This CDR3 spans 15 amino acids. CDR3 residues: CASSPGMFAGNTIYF. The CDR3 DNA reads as TGTGCCAGCAGTCCAGGGATGTTCGCTGGAAACACCATATATTTT. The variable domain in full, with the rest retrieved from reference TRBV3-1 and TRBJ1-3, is DTAVSQTPKYLVTQMGNDKSIKCEQNLGHDTMYWYKQDSKKFLKIMFSYNNKELIINETVPNRFSPKSPDKAHLNLHINSLELGDSAVYFCASSPGMFAGNTIYFGEGSWLTVV.

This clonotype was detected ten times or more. The CDR3 nucleotides read TGTGCCAGCAGTCCTTGGGCAGGGAGTGGCACCGGGGAGCTGTTTTTT. Translated, it gives CASSPWAGSGTGELFF. The J gene is TRBJ2-2, the V gene TRBV12-3 or TRBV12-4, with D possibly being TRBD1 or TRBD2 (5 bases each). CDR3 length: 16 amino acids. V gave up 5 bases and J gave up 4 bases, with 17 bases separating them.

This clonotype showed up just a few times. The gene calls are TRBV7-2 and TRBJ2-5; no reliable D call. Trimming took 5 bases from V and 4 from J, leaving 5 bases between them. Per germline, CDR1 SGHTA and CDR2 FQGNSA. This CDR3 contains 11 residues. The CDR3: CASSIRETQYF. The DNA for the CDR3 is TGTGCCAGCAGCATAAGAGAGACCCAGTACTTC. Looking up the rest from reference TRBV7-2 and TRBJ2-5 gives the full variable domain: GAGVSQSPSNKVTEKGKDVELRCDPISGHTALYWYRQSLGQGLEFLIYFQGNSAPDKSGLPSDRFSAERTGGSVSTLTIQRTQQEDSAVYLCASSIRETQYFGPGTRLLVL.

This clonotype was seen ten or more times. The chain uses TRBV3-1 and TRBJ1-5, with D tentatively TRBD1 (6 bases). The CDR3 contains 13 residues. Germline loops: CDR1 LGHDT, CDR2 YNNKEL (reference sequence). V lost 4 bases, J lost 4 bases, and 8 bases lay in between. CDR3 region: CASSRRGNQPQHF. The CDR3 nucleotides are TGTGCCAGCAGCCGTAGGGGGAATCAGCCCCAGCATTTT.

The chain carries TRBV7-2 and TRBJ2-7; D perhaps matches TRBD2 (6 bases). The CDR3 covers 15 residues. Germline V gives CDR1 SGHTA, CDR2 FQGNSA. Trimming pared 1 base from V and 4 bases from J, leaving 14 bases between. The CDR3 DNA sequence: TGTGCCAGCAGCTTAGAGGGGACTCCCCCTTACGAGCAGTACTTC. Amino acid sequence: CASSLEGTPPYEQYF.

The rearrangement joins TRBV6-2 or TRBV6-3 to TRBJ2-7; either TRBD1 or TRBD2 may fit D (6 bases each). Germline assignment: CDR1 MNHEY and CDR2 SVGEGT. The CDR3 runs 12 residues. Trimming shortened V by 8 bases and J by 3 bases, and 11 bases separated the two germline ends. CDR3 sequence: CASAGGRYEQYF. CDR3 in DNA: TGTGCCAGCGCTGGGGGGCGCTACGAGCAGTACTTC.

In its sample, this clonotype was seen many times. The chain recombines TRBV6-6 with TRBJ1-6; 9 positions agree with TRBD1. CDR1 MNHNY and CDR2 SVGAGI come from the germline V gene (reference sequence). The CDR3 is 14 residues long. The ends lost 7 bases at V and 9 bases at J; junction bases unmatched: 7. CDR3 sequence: CASTDGTGSSPLHF. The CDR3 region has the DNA TGTGCCAGCACTGACGGGACAGGGAGTTCACCCCTCCACTTT.

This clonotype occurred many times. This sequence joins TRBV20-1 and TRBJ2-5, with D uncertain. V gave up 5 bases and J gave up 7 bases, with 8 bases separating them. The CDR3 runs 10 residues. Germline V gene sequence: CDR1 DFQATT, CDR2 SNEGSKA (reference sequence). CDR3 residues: CSAQMGTQYF. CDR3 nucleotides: TGCAGTGCTCAGATGGGGACCCAGTACTTC.

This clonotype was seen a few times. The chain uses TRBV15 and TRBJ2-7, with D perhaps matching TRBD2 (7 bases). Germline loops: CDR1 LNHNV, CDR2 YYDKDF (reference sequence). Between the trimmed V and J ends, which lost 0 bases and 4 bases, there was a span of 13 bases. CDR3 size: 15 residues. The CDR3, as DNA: TGTGCCACCAGCAGAGAATCGGGGGGCGGGTACGAGCAGTACTTC. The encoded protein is CATSRESGGGYEQYF.

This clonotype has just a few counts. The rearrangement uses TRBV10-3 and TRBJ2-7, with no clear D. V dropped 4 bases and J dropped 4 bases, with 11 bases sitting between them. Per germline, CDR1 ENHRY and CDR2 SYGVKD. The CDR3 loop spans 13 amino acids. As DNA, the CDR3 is TGTGCCATCAGTGTCGATAGTCGGTACGAGCAGTACTTC. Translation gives CAISVDSRYEQYF.

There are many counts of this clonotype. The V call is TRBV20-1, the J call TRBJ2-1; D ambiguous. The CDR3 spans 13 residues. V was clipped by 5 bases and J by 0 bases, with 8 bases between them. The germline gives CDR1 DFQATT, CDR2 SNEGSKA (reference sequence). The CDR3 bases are TGCAGTGCTGGTCCTAGCTCCTACAATGAGCAGTTCTTC. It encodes CSAGPSSYNEQFF.

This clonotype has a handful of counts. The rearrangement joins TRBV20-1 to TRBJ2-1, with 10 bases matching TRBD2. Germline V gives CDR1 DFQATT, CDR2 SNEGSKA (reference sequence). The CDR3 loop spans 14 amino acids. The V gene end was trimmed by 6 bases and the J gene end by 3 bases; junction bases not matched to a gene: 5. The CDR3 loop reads CSAAGLASYNEQFF. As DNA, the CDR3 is TGCAGTGCAGCGGGACTAGCGAGCTACAATGAGCAGTTCTTC.

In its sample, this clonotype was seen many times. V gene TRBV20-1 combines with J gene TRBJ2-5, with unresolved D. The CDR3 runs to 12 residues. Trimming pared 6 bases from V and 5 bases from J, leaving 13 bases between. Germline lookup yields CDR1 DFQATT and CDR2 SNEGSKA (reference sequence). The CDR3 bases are TGCAGTGCCATAGTTGTCGCGGAGACCCAGTACTTC. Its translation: CSAIVVAETQYF.

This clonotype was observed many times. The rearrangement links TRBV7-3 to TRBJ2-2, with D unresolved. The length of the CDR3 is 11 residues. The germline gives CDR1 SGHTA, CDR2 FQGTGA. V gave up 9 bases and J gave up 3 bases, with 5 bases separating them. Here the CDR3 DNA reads TGTGCCAGTGGGCACACCGGGGAGCTGTTTTTT. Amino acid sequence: CASGHTGELFF.

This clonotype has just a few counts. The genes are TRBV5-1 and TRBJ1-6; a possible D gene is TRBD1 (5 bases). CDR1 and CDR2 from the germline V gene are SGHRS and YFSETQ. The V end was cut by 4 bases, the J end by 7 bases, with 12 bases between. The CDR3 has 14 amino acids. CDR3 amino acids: CASSPGLLNSPLHF. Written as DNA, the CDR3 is TGCGCCAGCAGCCCGGGACTGTTGAATTCACCCCTCCACTTT.

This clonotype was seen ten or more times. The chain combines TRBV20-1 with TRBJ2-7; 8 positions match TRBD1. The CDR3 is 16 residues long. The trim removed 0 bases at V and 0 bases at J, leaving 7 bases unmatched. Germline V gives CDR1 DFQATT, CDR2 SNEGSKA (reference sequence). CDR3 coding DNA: TGCAGTGCTAGAGATGGAGGACAGGGAGACTCCTACGAGCAGTACTTC. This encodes CSARDGGQGDSYEQYF.

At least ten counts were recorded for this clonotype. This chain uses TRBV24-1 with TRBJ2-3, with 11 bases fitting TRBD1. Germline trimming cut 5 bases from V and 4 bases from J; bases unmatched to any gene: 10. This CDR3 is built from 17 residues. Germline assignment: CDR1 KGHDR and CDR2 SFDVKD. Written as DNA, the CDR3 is TGTGCCACCAGTGGCCACCCATGGGACAGGGGGTCAGATACGCAGTATTTT. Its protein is CATSGHPWDRGSDTQYF.

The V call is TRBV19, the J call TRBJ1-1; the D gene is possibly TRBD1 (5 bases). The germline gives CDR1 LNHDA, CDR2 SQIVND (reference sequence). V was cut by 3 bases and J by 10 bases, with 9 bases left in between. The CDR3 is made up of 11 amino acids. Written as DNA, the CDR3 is TGTGCCAGTAGTATTACAGGCGTAGCTTTCTTT. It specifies CASSITGVAFF.

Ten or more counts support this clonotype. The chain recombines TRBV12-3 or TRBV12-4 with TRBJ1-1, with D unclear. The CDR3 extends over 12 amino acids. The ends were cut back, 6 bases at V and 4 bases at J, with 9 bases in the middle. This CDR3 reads CASRLRSTEAFF. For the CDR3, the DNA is TGTGCCAGCAGGCTAAGGAGCACTGAAGCTTTCTTT.